This T cell receptor (beta chain) came from a study of T cell responses to AZD1222 COVID-19 vaccine (dated by TCRdb to the early 2020s). Regarding the study in general: A total of 230 or so trial participants underwent TCR sequencing, of whom about 210 received two doses of AZD1222 and roughly 25 received two doses of the MenACWY control vaccine. Trial participants were enrolled by age into subgroups of 18-55, 56-69 and 70-plus years, and around 150, 29 and 61 TCR-sequenced participants, respectively, were included in these subgroups. Paper-wide results and their limitations: Conclusions about previously exposed vaccinees are limited because only a handful of AZD1222 recipients were SARS-CoV-2 seropositive at baseline. Vaccine-associated CD4 TCRs spanned the whole spike protein, with dominant responses in regions 160-218 and 743-854. Participants were mostly white British, with more females than males. The authors suggested clonal diversity may have been underestimated. In the small 56-69-year group, the increase in depth fell short of significance, most likely because of low power. Because no samples from the day 14 peak response were available, repertoires could be characterized only after the peak T cell response. After two AZD1222 doses, both the breadth and the depth of spike-specific TCRs were significantly higher than at day 0 and than in MenACWY recipients. Reportedly, close to half of the unique spike-specific TCRs recognized epitopes lying outside the regions that are mutated in the B.1.351 and B.1.1.7 variants.

The CDR3 regions of human TCRbeta chains were analyzed by immunosequencing. The study's processing was this. TCRs in the repertoires were compared against a reference library of SARS-CoV-2-specific TCRs that had been generated with the MIRA antigen-specificity platform. Breadth meant the fraction of unique TCRs that were SARS-CoV-2-associated, whereas depth meant the fraction of total T cells that were SARS-CoV-2-associated. Each spike-specific TCR was assigned to its reactive spike region and to a CD4 or CD8 class using the MIRA data. Log10-transformed breadth and depth values were compared by one-way ANOVA with Sidak's multiple comparisons tests. TCRdb re-hosts the immuneACCESS table, in-frame sequences only. Its copies lack some clones; in the studies checked, an unresolved V gene accounts for under half of them, and the cause for the rest is not known. From that table come the V and J calls and clone size; the DNA was used to work out D and trimming. Recorded for this sample are around 80,000 clones; 80% to 90% of them occurred a single time. The top ten clones comprise approximately 1.3% of the sample.

Taken from cysteine to phenylalanine, the CDR3 has 16 residues. Here the CDR3 DNA is all that survives: 48 bases in frame from base 1. CDR1 and CDR2, looked up from the germline V gene, are MDHEN and SYDVKM. Relative to germline, V is 3 bases shorter and J is 3 bases shorter, with 16 bases between their ends. The label giving this sample's time point can be read as: about 28 days (+/-7) after the second vaccine dose. AZD1222 recipients whose second dose came at about 4 weeks and those whose second dose came at about 12 weeks were combined into one group, since spike-specific TCR depth and breadth did not differ between the two schedules. Samples from vaccinated people were obtained from the UK trials COV001 and COV002, which included a single-blind randomized controlled phase 2/3 trial of AZD1222 (ChAdOx1 nCoV-19) in healthy adults. For TCRbeta chain sequencing, PBMC samples from trial participants were taken at day 0 and at day 28 after the second dose.

About this clone: No antigen is known for it. No base qualities exist here, and no much larger clone lies one base off it.

This TCR was sampled from an adult who received the AZD1222 COVID-19 vaccine. The chain is assembled from TRBV28 and TRBJ2-3, and possibly TRBD2, on 5 matching bases. The starting material was peripheral blood, obtained 28 days after the second AZD1222 dose. For the CDR3, the sequence is CASSFLGGRRTDTQYF. At the DNA level, the sequence is TGTGCCAGCAGTTTTCTTGGAGGAAGGAGGACAGATACGCAGTATTTT.